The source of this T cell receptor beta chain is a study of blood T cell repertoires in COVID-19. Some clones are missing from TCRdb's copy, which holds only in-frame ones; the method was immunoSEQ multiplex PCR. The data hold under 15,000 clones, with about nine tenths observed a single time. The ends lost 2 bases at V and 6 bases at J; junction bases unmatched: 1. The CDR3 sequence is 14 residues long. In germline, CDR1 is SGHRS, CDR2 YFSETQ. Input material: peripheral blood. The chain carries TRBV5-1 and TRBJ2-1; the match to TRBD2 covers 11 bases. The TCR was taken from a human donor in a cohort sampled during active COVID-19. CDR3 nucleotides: TGCGCCAGCAGCTTTACTAGCGGGAGCAATGAGCAGTTCTTC. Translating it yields CASSFTSGSNEQFF.